A single sample is the source of the 8 T cell receptor beta chains below, sequenced in a study of tumor and adjacent non-tumor tissue in lung cancer. This sample's RNA came from whole unsorted tissue. The library came from three nested PCR rounds adapted from ARM-PCR protocols. Via MiXCR, TCRdb re-called the multiplex PCR reads, giving one row per CDR3 protein. The data contain approximately 120,000 distinct CDR3 sequences, more than 70% of them singletons. Sequencing was done on a sample of lung tumor tissue. The receptors shown here come from an older woman with non-small cell lung cancer.

Remarks on this clonotype: Being one base from a much bigger clone, this may be a read error. The chain carries TRBV9 and TRBJ1-1; 7 bases match TRBD1. The CDR3 totals 14 residues. Germline CDR1 is SGDLS and CDR2 is YYNGEE. The CDR3 DNA reads TGTGCCAGCAGCGTGGAGGGACAGAACTCTGAAGCTTTCTTT. The encoded protein is CASSVEGQNSEAFF.

This clonotype was observed a single time. The junction differs from germline at one of its ends, possibly a read error. The chain recombines TRBV6-6 with TRBJ1-1, with TRBD1 matching over 7 bases. The CDR3 extends over 16 amino acids. The V gene's germline CDR1 is MNHNY and CDR2 SVGAGI (reference sequence). CDR3 amino acids: CASSTRQGKLNTEVFF. DNA of the CDR3: TGTGCCAGCAGCACCCGACAGGGAAAATTGAACACTGAAGTTTTCTTT.

This clonotype came up many times. The chain links TRBV10-2 to TRBJ2-3; 14 bases map to TRBD2. Germline CDR1 reads WSHSY; CDR2 reads SAAADI. The CDR3 has 15 residues. With V trimmed by 6 bases and J by 4 bases, 3 bases remained unmatched. CDR3 in amino acids: CASSPGLAGADTQYF. The CDR3 coding sequence is TGCGCCAGCAGCCCGGGACTAGCGGGAGCAGATACGCAGTATTTT.

By share of the sample, this clonotype is medium-sized. The V call is TRBV11-2, the J call TRBJ1-1; D perhaps matches TRBD1 (5 bases). This CDR3 contains 11 residues. Germline CDR1 SGHAT, CDR2 FQNNGV. Trimming left V 3 bases short and J 8 bases short, with 7 bases between. The CDR3 sequence is CASSFPGEAFF. CDR3 nucleotides: TGTGCCAGCAGCTTCCCAGGGGAAGCTTTCTTT. The whole variable domain, remainder taken from reference TRBV11-2 and TRBJ1-1, is EAGVAQSPRYKIIEKRQSVAFWCNPISGHATLYWYQQILGQGPKLLIQFQNNGVVDDSQLPKDRFSAERLKGVDSTLKIQPAKLEDSAVYLCASSFPGEAFFGQGTRLTVV.

In its sample, this clonotype was seen a few times. J is TRBJ2-5 and V is TRBV4-3; 10 nucleotides match TRBD2. V lost 4 bases, J lost 1 base, and 9 bases stayed unmatched. The CDR3 runs 17 residues. Germline-derived CDR1 and CDR2 are LGHNA and YSLEER. The CDR3 region is CASSPGKLAGVQETQYF. The CDR3 DNA reads TGCGCCAGCAGCCCGGGTAAGCTAGCGGGGGTCCAAGAGACCCAGTACTTC.

As for this clonotype: The conserved closing phenylalanine or tryptophan is absent in this CDR3, likely reflecting a read error. The genes are TRBV5-1 and TRBJ2-1; D ambiguous. Germline values: CDR1 SGHRS, CDR2 YFSETQ. The V end was cut by 4 bases, the J end by 7 bases, with 18 bases between. The CDR3 contains 15 residues. Here the CDR3 reads CASSNRDTAKNEQFY. The DNA of the CDR3 is TGCGCCAGCAGCAACCGAGACACGGCCAAGAATGAGCAGTTCTAC.

As for this clonotype: A read error may account for a junction end that differs from germline. V usage is TRBV6-2 or TRBV6-3 and J usage is TRBJ2-5; possibly TRBD1 for D (5 bases). The CDR3 loop spans 14 amino acids. Germline lookup yields CDR1 MNHEY and CDR2 SVGEGT. CDR3 DNA: TGTGTCAGCAGTTACTCAGAGACAGAAGAGACCCAATACTTC. Translating it yields CVSSYSETEETQYF.

With regard to this clonotype: The CDR3 end shows no conserved phenylalanine or tryptophan, and so a read error is likely. The V call is TRBV20-1, the J call TRBJ2-7; tentative D call: TRBD2 (5 bases). Looked up from germline, CDR1 is DFQATT and CDR2 is SNEGSKA (reference sequence). The length of the CDR3 is 13 residues. V lost 3 bases to trimming and J lost 5 bases, with 14 bases between them. The CDR3 loop is CSARYPDSNEQYL. CDR3 coding DNA: TGCAGTGCTAGGTATCCGGACTCTAACGAGCAGTACTTA.